This TCR beta chain was sequenced during a study of OX40 agonist ivuxolimab in advanced cancers. Study context: Ivuxolimab, which is an agonistic anti-OX40 (CD134) antibody, was administered to the patients. Study-wide points: The specificity for antigen of the expanded peripheral T cells was not determined.

Here immunoSEQ multiplex PCR was the method, and the copy in TCRdb shows in-frame clones only, minus some. The sample consists of tens of thousands of clones, about 83% of them appearing once. This clone has only one observation. What it recognizes is unknown. Source: CD4+ or CD8+ T cells sorted from blood, taken in a trial of the OX40 agonist ivuxolimab. This receptor was obtained from an adult with an advanced solid tumor such as melanoma, head and neck, liver or kidney cancer.

The chain's CDR3 is CASTHRPNTEAFF. CDR3 DNA: TGTGCCTCAACTCACAGGCCGAACACTGAAGCTTTCTTT. The chain links TRBV6-5 to TRBJ1-1, with D possibly matching TRBD1 (5 bases). V gave up 11 bases and J gave up 1 base, with 14 bases separating them. This CDR3 region has 13 residues. Per germline, CDR1 MNHEY and CDR2 SVGAGI.